The T cell receptor beta chain under discussion was sequenced for a study of blood T cell repertoires in COVID-19. Looking at the study overall: PBMCs, B-cell-depleted T cells, or T cells provided the cDNA or gDNA that made up the material.

Original analysis: Estimated nucleated cell counts came from reference gene primer amplification. Sequenced by immunoSEQ multiplex PCR; TCRdb stores in-frame clones only, minus some. V and J calls and clone size are as listed in that table; D and trimming were resolved from the DNA. The sample has around 270,000 clones; around nine tenths are singletons. V lost 4 bases to trimming and J lost 2 bases, with 8 bases between them. The length of the CDR3 is 14 residues. The germline V gene encodes CDR1 LNHDA and CDR2 SQIVND (reference sequence). The sequenced sample was peripheral blood. The chain couples TRBV19 to TRBJ1-4; D is perhaps TRBD1 (6 bases). The TCR was taken from a man between 35 and 55 years old who had recovered from COVID-19. DNA of the CDR3: TGTGCCAGTAGTAAGGGGGACACTAATGAAAAACTGTTTTTT. This translates into CASSKGDTNEKLFF.